This T cell receptor beta chain was sequenced for a study of T-cell reconstitution after alpha-beta-depleted transplantation in children. CDR3 length: 11 residues. CDR1 and CDR2 from the germline V gene are SQVTM and ANQGSEA. The V end lost 4 bases, the J end lost 12 bases, and 13 bases lay between the germline ends. The TCRbeta library incorporated unique molecular identifiers. One entry per CDR3 protein, called by TCRdb with MiXCR from the PCR reads. The sample shows 450,000 to 600,000 distinct CDR3 sequences, approximately 32% of them seen only once. The chain combines TRBV29-1 with TRBJ2-1, with a possible D match to TRBD2 (5 bases). The starting material was PBMCs from the stem cell graft donor, obtained from the stem cell graft. This clonotype originated in a human donor who donated a stem cell graft to a child with aplastic anemia. The chain's CDR3 is CSVGLSGLQFF. The CDR3 bases are TGCAGCGTTGGACTAAGCGGACTGCAGTTCTTC.